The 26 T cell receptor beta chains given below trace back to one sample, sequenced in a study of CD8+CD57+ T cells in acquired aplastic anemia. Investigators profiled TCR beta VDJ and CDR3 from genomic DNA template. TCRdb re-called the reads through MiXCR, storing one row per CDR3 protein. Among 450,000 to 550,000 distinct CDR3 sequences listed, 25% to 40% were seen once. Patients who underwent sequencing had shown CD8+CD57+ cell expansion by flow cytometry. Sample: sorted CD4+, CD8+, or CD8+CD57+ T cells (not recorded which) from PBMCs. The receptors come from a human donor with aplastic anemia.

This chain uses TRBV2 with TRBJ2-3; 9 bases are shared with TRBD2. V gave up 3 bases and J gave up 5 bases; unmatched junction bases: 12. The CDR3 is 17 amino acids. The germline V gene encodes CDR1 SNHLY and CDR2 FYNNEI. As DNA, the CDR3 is TGTGCCAGCAGTGATTACAGGCTAGCGGGATCCCAAGATACGCAGTATTTT. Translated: CASSDYRLAGSQDTQYF.

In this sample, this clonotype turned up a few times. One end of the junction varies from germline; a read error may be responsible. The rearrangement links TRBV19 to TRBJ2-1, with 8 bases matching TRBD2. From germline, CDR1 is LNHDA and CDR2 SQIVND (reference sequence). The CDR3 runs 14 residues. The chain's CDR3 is CASSTRTSINEQFF. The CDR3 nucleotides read TGCGCCAGCAGCACCCGGACTAGCATCAATGAGCAGTTCTTC.

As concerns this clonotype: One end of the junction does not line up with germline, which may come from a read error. CDR3 sequence (DNA): TGTGCTAGCTTAGCTGCCGGACGCACCGATACGCAGTATTTT. Encoded protein: CASLAAGRTDTQYF. The chain links TRBV7-9 to TRBJ2-3; D gene unclear. Germline V lookup: CDR1 SEHNR, CDR2 FQNEAQ (reference sequence). This CDR3 is built from 14 residues.

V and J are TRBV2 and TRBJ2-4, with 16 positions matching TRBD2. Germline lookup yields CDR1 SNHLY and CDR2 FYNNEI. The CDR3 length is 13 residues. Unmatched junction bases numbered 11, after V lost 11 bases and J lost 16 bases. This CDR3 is CAGYSGTSGRVYF. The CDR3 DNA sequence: TGTGCCGGTTACTCCGGGACTAGCGGGAGGGTATACTTC.

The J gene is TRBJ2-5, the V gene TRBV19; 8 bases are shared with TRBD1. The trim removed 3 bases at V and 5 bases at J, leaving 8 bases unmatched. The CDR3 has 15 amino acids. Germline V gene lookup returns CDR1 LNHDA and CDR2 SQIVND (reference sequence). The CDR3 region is CASSMQGARNETQYF. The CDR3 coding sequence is TGTGCCAGTAGTATGCAGGGGGCACGGAATGAGACCCAGTACTTC.

CDR3 in amino acids: CASSSIFGQGKWNTEAFF. CDR3 in DNA: TGTGCCAGCAGTTCGATCTTTGGACAGGGGAAATGGAACACTGAAGCTTTCTTT. The rearrangement links TRBV25-1 to TRBJ1-1, with 9 bases identical to TRBD1. After removal of 5 bases from V and 1 base from J, the junction contained 14 bases not matched to a gene. The V gene's germline CDR1 is MGHDK and CDR2 SYGVNS. The CDR3 runs to 18 residues.

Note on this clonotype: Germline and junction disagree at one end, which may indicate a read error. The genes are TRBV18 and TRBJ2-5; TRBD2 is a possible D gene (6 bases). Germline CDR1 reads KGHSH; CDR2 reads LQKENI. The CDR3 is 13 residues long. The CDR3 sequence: CASLPSGRETQYF. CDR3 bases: TGTGCCAGCTTACCATCCGGGAGAGAGACCCAGTACTTC.

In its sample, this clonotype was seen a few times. Here the CDR3 DNA reads TGCAGTGCTAGTAGTGACAGACAGGGAGGGCTTCGCGAGCAGTACTTC. Amino acids: CSASSDRQGGLREQYF. The chain uses TRBV20-1 and TRBJ2-7; D is possibly TRBD1 or TRBD2 (7 bases each). V lost 3 bases and J 6 bases, leaving 24 bases between the germline ends. This CDR3 region has 16 residues. Germline CDR1 reads DFQATT; CDR2 reads SNEGSKA (reference sequence).

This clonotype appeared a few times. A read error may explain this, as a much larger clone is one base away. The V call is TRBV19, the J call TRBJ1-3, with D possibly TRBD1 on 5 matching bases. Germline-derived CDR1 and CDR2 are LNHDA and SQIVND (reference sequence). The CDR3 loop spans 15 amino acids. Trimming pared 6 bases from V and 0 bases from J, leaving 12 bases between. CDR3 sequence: CASSAQGYSGNTIYF. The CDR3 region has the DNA TGTGCCAGTAGCGCCCAGGGATACTCTGGAAACACCATATATTTT.

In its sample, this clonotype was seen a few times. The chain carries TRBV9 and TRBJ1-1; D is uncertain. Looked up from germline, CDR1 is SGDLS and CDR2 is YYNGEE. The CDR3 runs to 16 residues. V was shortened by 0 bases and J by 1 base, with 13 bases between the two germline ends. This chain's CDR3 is CASSVGVELENTEAFF. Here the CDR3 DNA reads TGTGCCAGCAGCGTAGGTGTAGAGCTTGAGAACACTGAAGCTTTCTTT. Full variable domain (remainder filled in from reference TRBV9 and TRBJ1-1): DSGVTQTPKHLITATGQRVTLRCSPRSGDLSVYWYQQSLDQGLQFLIQYYNGEERAKGNILERFSAQQFPDLHSELNLSSLELGDSALYFCASSVGVELENTEAFFGQGTRLTVV.

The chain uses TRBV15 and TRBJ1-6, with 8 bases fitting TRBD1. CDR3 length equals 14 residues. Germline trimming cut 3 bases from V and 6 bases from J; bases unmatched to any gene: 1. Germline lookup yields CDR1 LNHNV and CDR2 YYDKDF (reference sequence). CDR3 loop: CATSRDRVNSPLHF. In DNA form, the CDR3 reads TGTGCCACCAGCAGGGACAGGGTTAATTCACCCCTCCACTTT.

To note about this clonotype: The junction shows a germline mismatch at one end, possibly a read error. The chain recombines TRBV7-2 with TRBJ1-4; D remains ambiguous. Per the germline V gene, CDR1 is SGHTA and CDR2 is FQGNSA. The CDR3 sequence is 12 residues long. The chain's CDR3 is CASSRDTEKLVF. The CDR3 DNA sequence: TGTGCCAGCAGCCGAGACACCGAAAAACTGGTTTTT.

The CDR3 nucleotides read TGTGCCGGCAATATTAGTATTTTGGACTCTGGAAACACCATATATTTT. This translates into CAGNISILDSGNTIYF. The rearrangement joins TRBV3-1 to TRBJ1-3, with D unclear. The CDR3 has 16 residues. CDR1 and CDR2 from the germline V gene are LGHDT and YNNKEL (reference sequence). V lost 11 bases and J 0 bases, leaving 20 bases between the germline ends.

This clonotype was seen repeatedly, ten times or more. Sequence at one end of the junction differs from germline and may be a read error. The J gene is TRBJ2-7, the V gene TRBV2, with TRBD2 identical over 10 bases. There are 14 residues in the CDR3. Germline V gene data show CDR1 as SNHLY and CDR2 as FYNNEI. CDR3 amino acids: CASSEVLAGVERYF. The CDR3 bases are TGTGCCAGCAGTGAGGTGCTAGCGGGAGTAGAGCGGTACTTC.

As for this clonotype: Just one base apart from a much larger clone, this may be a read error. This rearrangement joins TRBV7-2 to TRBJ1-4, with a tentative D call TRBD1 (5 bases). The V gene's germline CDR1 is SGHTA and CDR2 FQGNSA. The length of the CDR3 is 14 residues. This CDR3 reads CPTHLGHTNERLFF. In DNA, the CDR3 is TGTCCCACCCATCTCGGACACACTAATGAAAGACTGTTTTTT.

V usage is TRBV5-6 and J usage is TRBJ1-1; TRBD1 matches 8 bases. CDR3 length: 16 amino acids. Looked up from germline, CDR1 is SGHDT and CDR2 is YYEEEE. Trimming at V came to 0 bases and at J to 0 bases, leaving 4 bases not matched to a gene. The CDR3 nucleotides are TGTGCCAGCAGCTTGGGCAGGGGGCTGATGAACACTGAAGCTTTCTTT. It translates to CASSLGRGLMNTEAFF.

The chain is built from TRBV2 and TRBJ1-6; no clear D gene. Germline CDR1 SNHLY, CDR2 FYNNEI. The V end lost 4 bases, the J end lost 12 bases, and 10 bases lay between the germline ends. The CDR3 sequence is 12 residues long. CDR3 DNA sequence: TGTGCCAGCAGTGGGCAACGGGGACCCCTCCACTTT. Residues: CASSGQRGPLHF.

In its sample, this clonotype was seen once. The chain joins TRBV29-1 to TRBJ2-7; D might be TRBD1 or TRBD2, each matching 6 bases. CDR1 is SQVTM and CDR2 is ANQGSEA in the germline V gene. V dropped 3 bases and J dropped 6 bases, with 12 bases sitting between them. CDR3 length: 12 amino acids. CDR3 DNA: TGCAGCGTTGACAAGGGGGGAAGCGAGCAGTACTTC. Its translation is CSVDKGGSEQYF.

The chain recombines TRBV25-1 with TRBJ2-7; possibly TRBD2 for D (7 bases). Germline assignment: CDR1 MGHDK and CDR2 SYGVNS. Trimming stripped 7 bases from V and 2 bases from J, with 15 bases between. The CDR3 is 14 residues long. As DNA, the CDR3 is TGTGCCAGCACCTATGGGGGGGGCCCCTACGAGCAGTACTTC. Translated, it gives CASTYGGGPYEQYF.

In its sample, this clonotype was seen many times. The DNA for the CDR3 is TGTGCCAGCAGCCTACCAGGCGCGCCGCAGTATTTT. Its translation: CASSLPGAPQYF. The V and J genes are TRBV7-2 and TRBJ2-3; no clear D gene. Trimming removed 5 bases at V and 10 bases at J, with 13 bases between. The CDR3 contains 12 residues. Germline CDR1 reads SGHTA; CDR2 reads FQGNSA.

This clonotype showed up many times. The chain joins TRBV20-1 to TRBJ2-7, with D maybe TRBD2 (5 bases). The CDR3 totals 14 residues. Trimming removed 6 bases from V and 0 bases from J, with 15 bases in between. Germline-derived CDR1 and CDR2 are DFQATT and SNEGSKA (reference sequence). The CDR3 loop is CSATTRSSSYEQYF. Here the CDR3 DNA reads TGCAGTGCCACAACTAGGTCCAGCTCCTACGAGCAGTACTTC.

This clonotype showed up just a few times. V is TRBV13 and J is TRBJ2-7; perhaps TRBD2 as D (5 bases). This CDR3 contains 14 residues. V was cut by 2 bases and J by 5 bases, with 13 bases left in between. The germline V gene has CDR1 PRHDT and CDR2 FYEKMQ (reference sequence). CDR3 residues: CASSLYPSMDEQYF. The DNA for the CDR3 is TGTGCCAGCAGCTTATATCCTAGCATGGACGAGCAGTACTTC.

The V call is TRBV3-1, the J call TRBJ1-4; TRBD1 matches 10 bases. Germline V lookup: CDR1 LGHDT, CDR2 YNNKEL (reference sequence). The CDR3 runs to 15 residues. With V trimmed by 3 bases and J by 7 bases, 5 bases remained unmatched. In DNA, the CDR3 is TGTGCCAGCAGCCACCACGACAGGGGGCTTGAAAAACTGTTTTTT. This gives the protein CASSHHDRGLEKLFF.

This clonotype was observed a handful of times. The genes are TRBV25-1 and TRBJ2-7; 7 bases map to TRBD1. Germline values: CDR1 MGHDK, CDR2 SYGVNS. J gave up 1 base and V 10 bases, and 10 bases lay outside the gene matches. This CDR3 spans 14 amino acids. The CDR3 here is CATTGTDPSYEQYF. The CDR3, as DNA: TGTGCCACCACCGGGACAGATCCTTCCTACGAGCAGTACTTC.

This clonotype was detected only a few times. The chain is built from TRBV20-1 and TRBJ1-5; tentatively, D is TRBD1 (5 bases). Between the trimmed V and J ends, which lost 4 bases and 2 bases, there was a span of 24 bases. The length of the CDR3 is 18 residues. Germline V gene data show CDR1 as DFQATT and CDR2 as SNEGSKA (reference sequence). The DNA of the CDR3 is TGCAGTGCTAAACCAGTGACAAGGGGCAAGAGGGGCAATCAGCCCCAGCATTTT. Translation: CSAKPVTRGKRGNQPQHF.

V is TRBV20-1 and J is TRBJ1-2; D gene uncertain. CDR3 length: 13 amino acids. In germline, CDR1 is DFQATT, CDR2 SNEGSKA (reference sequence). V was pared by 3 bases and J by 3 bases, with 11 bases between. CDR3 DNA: TGCAGTGCTAGTGGGGTAGCGGACTATGGCTACACCTTC. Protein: CSASGVADYGYTF.